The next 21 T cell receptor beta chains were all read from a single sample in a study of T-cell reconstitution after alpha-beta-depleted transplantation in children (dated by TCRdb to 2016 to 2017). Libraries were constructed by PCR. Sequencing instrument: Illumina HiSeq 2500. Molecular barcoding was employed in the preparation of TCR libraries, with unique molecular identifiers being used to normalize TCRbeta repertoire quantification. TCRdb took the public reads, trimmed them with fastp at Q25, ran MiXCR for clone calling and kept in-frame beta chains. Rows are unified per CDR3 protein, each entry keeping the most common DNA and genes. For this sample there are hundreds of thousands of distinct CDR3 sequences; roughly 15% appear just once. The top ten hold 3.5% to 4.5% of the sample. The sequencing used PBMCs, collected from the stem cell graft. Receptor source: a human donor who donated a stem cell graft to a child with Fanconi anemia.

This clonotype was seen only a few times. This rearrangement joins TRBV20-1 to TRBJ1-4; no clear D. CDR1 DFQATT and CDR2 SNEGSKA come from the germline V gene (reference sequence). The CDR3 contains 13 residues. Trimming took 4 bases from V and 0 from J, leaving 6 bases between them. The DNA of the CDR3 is TGCAGTGCTACGACTTCAACTAATGAAAAACTGTTTTTT. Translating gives CSATTSTNEKLFF.

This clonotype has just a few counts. The CDR3 here is CASSLARAGEAFF. CDR3 coding DNA: TGTGCCAGCAGTTTAGCGCGCGCCGGAGAAGCTTTCTTT. This chain uses TRBV12-3 or TRBV12-4 with TRBJ1-1; D gene uncertain. The V gene lost 0 bases and the J gene lost 8 bases, with 10 bases spanning the gap. CDR3 size: 13 residues.

The CDR3 DNA reads as TGTGCCAGCAGCCAATCCAGAGGGGAGACCCAGTACTTC. This encodes CASSQSRGETQYF. J is TRBJ2-5 and V is TRBV16; maybe TRBD2 (5 bases). The CDR3 sequence is 13 residues long. Trimming shortened V by 0 bases and J by 5 bases, and 7 bases separated the two germline ends. CDR1 is KGHSY, CDR2 FQNENV, per germline.

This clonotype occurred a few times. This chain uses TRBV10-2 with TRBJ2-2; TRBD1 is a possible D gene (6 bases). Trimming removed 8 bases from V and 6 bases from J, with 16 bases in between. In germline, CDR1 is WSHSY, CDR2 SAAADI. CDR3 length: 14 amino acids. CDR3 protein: CASSGHPASGELFF. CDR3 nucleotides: TGCGCCAGCTCGGGACACCCGGCGTCCGGGGAGCTGTTTTTT.

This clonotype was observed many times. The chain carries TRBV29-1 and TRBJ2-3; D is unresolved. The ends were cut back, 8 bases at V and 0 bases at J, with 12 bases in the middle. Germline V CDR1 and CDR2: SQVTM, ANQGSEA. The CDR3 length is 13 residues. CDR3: CSTSASSTDTQYF. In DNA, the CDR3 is TGCAGCACATCGGCTAGTAGCACAGATACGCAGTATTTT.

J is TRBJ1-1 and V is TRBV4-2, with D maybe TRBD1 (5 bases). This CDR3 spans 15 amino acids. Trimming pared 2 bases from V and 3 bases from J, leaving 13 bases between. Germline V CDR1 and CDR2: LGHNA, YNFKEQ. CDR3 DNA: TGTGCCAGCAGCCAACTAATAGGAGGGGACACTGAAGCTTTCTTT. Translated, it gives CASSQLIGGDTEAFF.

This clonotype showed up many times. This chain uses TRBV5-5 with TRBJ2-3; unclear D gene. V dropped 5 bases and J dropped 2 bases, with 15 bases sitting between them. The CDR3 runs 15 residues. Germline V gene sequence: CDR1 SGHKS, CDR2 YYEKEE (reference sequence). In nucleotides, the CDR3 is TGTGCCAGCAGAGTCTTGGAAAGGTTCACAGATACGCAGTATTTT. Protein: CASRVLERFTDTQYF.

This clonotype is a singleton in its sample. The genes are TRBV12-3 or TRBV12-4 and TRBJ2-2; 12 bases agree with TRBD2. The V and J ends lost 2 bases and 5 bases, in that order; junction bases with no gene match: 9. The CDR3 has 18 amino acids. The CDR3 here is CASSLKRRGLAGTGELFF. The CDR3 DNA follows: TGTGCCAGCAGTTTAAAGCGCCGAGGACTAGCGGGGACCGGGGAGCTGTTTTTT.

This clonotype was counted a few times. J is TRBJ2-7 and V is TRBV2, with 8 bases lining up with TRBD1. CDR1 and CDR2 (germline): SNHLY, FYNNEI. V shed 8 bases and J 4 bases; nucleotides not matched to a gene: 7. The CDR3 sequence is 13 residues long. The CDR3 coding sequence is TGTGCCAGCTCCCGGGACAGGTGGTACGAGCAGTACTTC. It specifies CASSRDRWYEQYF.

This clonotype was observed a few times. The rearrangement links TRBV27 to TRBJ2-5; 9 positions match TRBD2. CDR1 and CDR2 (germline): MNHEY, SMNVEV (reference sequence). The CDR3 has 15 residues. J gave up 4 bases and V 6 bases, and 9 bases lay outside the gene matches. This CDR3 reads CASSQRRGGRETQYF. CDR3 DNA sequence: TGTGCCAGCAGCCAACGGCGGGGGGGGCGAGAGACCCAGTACTTC.

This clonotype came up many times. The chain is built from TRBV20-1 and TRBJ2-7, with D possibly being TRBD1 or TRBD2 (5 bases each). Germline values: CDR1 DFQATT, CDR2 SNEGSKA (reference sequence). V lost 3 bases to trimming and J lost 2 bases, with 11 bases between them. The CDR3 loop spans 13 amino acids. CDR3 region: CSASRRGAYEQYF. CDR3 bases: TGCAGTGCTAGCCGTCGGGGCGCCTACGAGCAGTACTTC.

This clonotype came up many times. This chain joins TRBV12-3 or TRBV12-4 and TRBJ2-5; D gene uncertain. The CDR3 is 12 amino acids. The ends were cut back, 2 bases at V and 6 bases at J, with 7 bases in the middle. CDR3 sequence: CASSLLVQTQYF. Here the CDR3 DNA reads TGTGCCAGCAGTTTATTAGTGCAGACCCAGTACTTC.

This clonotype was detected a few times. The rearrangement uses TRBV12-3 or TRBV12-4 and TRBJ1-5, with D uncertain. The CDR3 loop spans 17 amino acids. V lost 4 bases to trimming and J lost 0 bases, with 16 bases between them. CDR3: CASSWGGGSNSNQPQHF. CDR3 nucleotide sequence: TGTGCCAGCAGTTGGGGAGGAGGGAGCAATAGCAATCAGCCCCAGCATTTT.

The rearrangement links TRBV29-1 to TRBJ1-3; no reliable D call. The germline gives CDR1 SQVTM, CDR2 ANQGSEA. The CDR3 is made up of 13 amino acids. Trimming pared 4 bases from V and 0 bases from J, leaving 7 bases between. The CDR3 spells CSVVVSSGNTIYF. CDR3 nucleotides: TGCAGCGTTGTAGTGAGCTCTGGAAACACCATATATTTT.

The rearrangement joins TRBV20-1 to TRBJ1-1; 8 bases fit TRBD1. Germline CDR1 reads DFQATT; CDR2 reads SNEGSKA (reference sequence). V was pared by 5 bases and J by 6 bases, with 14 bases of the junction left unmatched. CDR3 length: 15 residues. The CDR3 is CSAHLPRTGWSEAFF. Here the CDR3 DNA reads TGCAGTGCTCATCTACCAAGGACAGGGTGGTCTGAAGCTTTCTTT.

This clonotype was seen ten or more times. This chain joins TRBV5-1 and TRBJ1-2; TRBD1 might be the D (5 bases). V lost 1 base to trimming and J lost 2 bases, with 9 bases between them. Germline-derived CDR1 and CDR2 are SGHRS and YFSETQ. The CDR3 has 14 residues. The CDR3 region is CASSLSGGNYGYTF. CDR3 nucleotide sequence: TGCGCCAGCAGCTTGTCCGGGGGAAACTATGGCTACACCTTC.

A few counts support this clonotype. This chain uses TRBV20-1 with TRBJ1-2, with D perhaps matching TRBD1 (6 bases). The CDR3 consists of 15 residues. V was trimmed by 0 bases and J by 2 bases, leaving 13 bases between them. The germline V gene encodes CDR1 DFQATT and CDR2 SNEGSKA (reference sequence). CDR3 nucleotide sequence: TGCAGTGCTAGAGATCCGATTCAGGGGAACTATGGCTACACCTTC. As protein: CSARDPIQGNYGYTF.

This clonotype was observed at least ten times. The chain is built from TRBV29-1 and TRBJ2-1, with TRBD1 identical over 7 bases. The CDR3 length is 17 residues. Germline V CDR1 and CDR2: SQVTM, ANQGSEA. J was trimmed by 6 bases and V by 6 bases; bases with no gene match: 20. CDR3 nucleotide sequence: TGCAGCGTCGGATACGGGACAGCCCTGACATGGGGCAATGAGCAGTTCTTC. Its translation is CSVGYGTALTWGNEQFF.

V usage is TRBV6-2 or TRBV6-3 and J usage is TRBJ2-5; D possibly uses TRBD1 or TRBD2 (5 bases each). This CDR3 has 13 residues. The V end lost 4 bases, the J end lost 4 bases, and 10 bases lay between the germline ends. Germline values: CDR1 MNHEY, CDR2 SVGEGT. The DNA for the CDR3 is TGTGCCAGCAGTTCCTCCGGGGCAGAGACCCAGTACTTC. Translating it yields CASSSSGAETQYF.

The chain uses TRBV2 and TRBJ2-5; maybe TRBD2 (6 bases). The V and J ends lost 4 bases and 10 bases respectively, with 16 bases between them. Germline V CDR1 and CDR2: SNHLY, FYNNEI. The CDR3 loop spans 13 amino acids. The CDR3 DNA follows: TGTGCCAGCAGTGCGGAGAGGAGGGTCGACCAGTACTTC. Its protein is CASSAERRVDQYF.

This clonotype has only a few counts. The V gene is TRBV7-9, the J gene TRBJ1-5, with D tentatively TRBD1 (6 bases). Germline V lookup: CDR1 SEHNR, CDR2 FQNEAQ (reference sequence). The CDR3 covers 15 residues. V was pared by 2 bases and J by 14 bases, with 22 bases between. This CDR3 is CASSLSGHPGQFKHF. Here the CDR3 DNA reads TGTGCCAGCAGCTTATCGGGACACCCCGGGCAGTTTAAGCATTTT.